A selection of T cell receptor beta chains follows, all from one sample in a study of blood T cell repertoires in COVID-19. TCRdb's table, derived via immunoSEQ multiplex PCR, lists solely in-frame clones and lacks some. This sample has roughly 300,000 clones; 80% to 95% occur once, and the top ten carry more than 0.95%. Input material: PBMCs or T cells enriched from blood (not recorded which). The receptors originated from a woman aged 25 to 39 who had recovered from COVID-19. Both conserved end residues are part of each CDR3. D genes are given only for firm matches. Clone size, where shown, is once, few, many, or a class for clones that have expanded.

V gene	J gene	clone size	D gene	CDR3 DNA	CDR3 protein
TRBV19	TRBJ2-2	.	TRBD2	TGTGCCAGTGGACTAGTTAGCACCGGGGAGCTGTTTTTT	CASGLVSTGELFF
TRBV6-6	TRBJ2-1	.	TRBD2	TGTGCCAGCAGTAGCGGGAATCCTCACAATGAGCAGTTCTTC	CASSSGNPHNEQFF
TRBV28	TRBJ2-3	.	.	TGTGCCAGCAGTGGGCCGTTAGATACGCAGTATTTT	CASSGPLDTQYF
TRBV21-1	TRBJ1-5	.	.	TGTGCCAGCAGCTTGGCCCCAGGGTCCTCAGGACGTCAGCCCCAGCATTTT	CASSLAPGSSGRQPQHF
TRBV30	TRBJ1-3	.	.	TGTGCCTGGACAGACTCTGGAAACACCATATATTTT	CAWTDSGNTIYF
TRBV2	TRBJ2-5	.	.	TGTGCCAGCCGGTCGGGGCAAGAGACCCAGTACTTC	CASRSGQETQYF
TRBV6-5	TRBJ2-7	.	.	TGTGCCAGCAGGGGGATAGACAGGCGCTACGAGCAGTACTTC	CASRGIDRRYEQYF
TRBV7-9	TRBJ1-1	.	TRBD1	TGTGCCAGCAGCTCAGACGGGACAGGGATCACTGAAGCTTTCTTT	CASSSDGTGITEAFF
TRBV7-2	TRBJ2-5	.	TRBD2	TGTGCCAGCAGCGATCAAATCTGGACTAGCGAGGGGGGGACCCAGTACTTC	CASSDQIWTSEGGTQYF
TRBV30	TRBJ1-1	once	.	TGTGCCTGGAGTGTAGACAGAGACACTGAAGCTTTCTTT	CAWSVDRDTEAFF
TRBV9	TRBJ2-1	.	TRBD2	TGTGCCAGCAGCGTAGGCCGACTAGCGAACAATGAGCAGTTCTTC	CASSVGRLANNEQFF
TRBV20-1	TRBJ2-1	.	TRBD2	TGCAGTGCTAGTCCTAGCGGGAGGGTCGCTAATGAGCAGTTCTTC	CSASPSGRVANEQFF
TRBV14	TRBJ1-2	once	.	TGTGCCAGCAGCCAGGGCGTCTATGGCTACACCTTC	CASSQGVYGYTF
TRBV5-1	TRBJ1-2	.	TRBD1	TGCGCCAGCAGCCCATTAGACAGGGATGGCTACACCTTC	CASSPLDRDGYTF
TRBV4-3	TRBJ2-5	.	.	TGCGCCAGCAGCCAAGATACAGGGCCACGAGAGACCCAGTACTTC	CASSQDTGPRETQYF
TRBV6-1	TRBJ1-1	.	.	TGTGCCAGCAGTGAAGCGCATAGAGCTTTCTTT	CASSEAHRAFF
TRBV4-1	TRBJ2-7	.	TRBD2	TGCGCCAGCAGCCAAGATACGGCGGGGGATTCCTACGAGCAGTACTTC	CASSQDTAGDSYEQYF
TRBV10-3	TRBJ1-2	.	TRBD1	TGTGCCATCAGTGAGGGACAGGGGGATGGCTACACCTTC	CAISEGQGDGYTF
TRBV6-2/TRBV6-3	TRBJ1-4	.	TRBD1	TGTGCCAGCAGTACCTACGGGACAGCGAATGAAAAACTGTTTTTT	CASSTYGTANEKLFF
TRBV7-9	TRBJ2-3	.	TRBD2	TGTGCCAGCAGCCCGCCGGGACTAGCGGGCACCCGTAGAACAGATACGCAGTATTTT	CASSPPGLAGTRRTDTQYF
TRBV7-9	TRBJ2-2	.	.	TGTGCCAGCAGCCCCCCGGGAGCTGACACCGGGGAGCTGTTTTTT	CASSPPGADTGELFF
TRBV19	TRBJ1-2	.	TRBD1	TGTGCCAGTAGTATTGGACAGGCTGGCTACACCTTC	CASSIGQAGYTF
TRBV19	TRBJ2-7	.	.	TGTGCCAGTAGTTCCGGACAGTACGGCGAGCAGTACTTC	CASSSGQYGEQYF
TRBV5-1	TRBJ2-2	.	.	TGCGCCAGCAGCTGGACACCGAACACCGGGGAGCTGTTTTTT	CASSWTPNTGELFF
TRBV18	TRBJ1-1	.	.	TGTGCCAGCTCTCAATTACAGGGCTCGAACACTGAAGCTTTCTTT	CASSQLQGSNTEAFF
TRBV10-1	TRBJ2-5	.	TRBD1	TGCGCCAGCAGGACCGGGACAGGGTATGAGACCCAGTACTTC	CASRTGTGYETQYF
TRBV9	TRBJ2-7	once	TRBD1	TGTGCCAGCAGCGCTTCCACGGGACAGGGGTACGACGAGCAGTACTTC	CASSASTGQGYDEQYF
TRBV9	TRBJ2-3	.	.	TGTGCCAGCAGCCTCGACGGAGTTAGCACAGATACGCAGTATTTT	CASSLDGVSTDTQYF
TRBV9	TRBJ2-2	.	.	TGTGCCAGCAGTTTGGACTCCGACGGGGAGCTGTTTTTT	CASSLDSDGELFF
TRBV2	TRBJ1-3	.	.	TGTGCCAGCAGTGCCGATCACATCTCTGGAAACACCATATATTTT	CASSADHISGNTIYF
TRBV10-3	TRBJ1-1	once	.	TGTGCCATCAAGGGGAAGATGAACACTGAAGCTTTCTTT	CAIKGKMNTEAFF
TRBV12-3/TRBV12-4	TRBJ1-1	.	.	TGTGCCAGCAGTTTAAAGGGGTCCGGTGAAGCTTTCTTT	CASSLKGSGEAFF
TRBV11-2	TRBJ2-7	.	TRBD2	TGTGCCAGCAGCTTTAGCGGGATATACGAGCAGTACTTC	CASSFSGIYEQYF
TRBV30	TRBJ2-7	.	TRBD1	TGTGCCTGGAGTTCCCGGACAGGGGGCAAGCAGTACTTC	CAWSSRTGGKQYF
TRBV5-1	TRBJ2-5	.	.	TGCGCCAGCAGCTTGGACAGGGGGGGACAAGAGACCCAGTACTTC	CASSLDRGGQETQYF
TRBV9	TRBJ2-2	.	TRBD1	TGTGCCAGCAGTTCCGGGACAGGGGACACCGGGGAGCTGTTTTTT	CASSSGTGDTGELFF
TRBV19	TRBJ2-1	once	.	TGTGCCAGTAGTATAGATGAGCGAGGTGGTCAGTTCTTC	CASSIDERGGQFF
TRBV7-9	TRBJ2-7	.	TRBD2	TGTGCCAGCAGCCCACCATTACCCAGGGAGGGCAGGTACGAGCAGTACTTC	CASSPPLPREGRYEQYF
TRBV5-1	TRBJ1-4	.	.	TGCGCCAGCAGCTTAAGGGAGGTCGGGGAAAAACTGTTTTTT	CASSLREVGEKLFF
TRBV7-2	TRBJ2-1	.	.	TGTGCCAGCAGCGTACCCCGGTATGAGCAGTTCTTC	CASSVPRYEQFF
TRBV10-3	TRBJ2-3	.	.	TGTGCCATCAGTGACACTCGCGAGGGAGATACGCAGTATTTT	CAISDTREGDTQYF
TRBV19	TRBJ2-7	.	.	TGTGCCAGTCAGACAGTATCAGGGGCCTACGAGCAGTACTTC	CASQTVSGAYEQYF
TRBV14	TRBJ2-3	.	TRBD1	TGTGCCAGCAGCCAAACGTACGGGACAGACAAAGAAGACACAGATACGCAGTATTTT	CASSQTYGTDKEDTDTQYF
TRBV9	TRBJ2-3	.	.	TGTGCCAGCAGCGTAGAGTGGCTAGCTGAAGATACGCAGTATTTT	CASSVEWLAEDTQYF
TRBV7-9	TRBJ1-2	.	TRBD1	TGTGCCAGCAGCCCGGGACAGGGGATCTATGGCTACACCTTC	CASSPGQGIYGYTF
TRBV4-1	TRBJ2-4	.	.	TGCGCCAGCAGCCAAGGGATGGGCCTCAAAAACATTCAGTACTTC	CASSQGMGLKNIQYF
TRBV6-4	TRBJ1-1	.	TRBD1	TGTGCCAGCAGCGCCACAGGGGACACTGAAGCTTTCTTT	CASSATGDTEAFF
TRBV18	TRBJ2-7	.	.	TGTGCCAGCTCACCGGGCGGGAACTCCTACGAGCAGTACTTC	CASSPGGNSYEQYF
TRBV28	TRBJ1-2	.	TRBD1	TGTGCCAGCAGTGCCCCAGGGGGTTATGGCTACACCTTC	CASSAPGGYGYTF
TRBV28	TRBJ2-2	.	TRBD1	TGTGCCAGCAGTTTCAGGGGGCGCAGGTCCGGGGAGCTGTTTTTT	CASSFRGRRSGELFF